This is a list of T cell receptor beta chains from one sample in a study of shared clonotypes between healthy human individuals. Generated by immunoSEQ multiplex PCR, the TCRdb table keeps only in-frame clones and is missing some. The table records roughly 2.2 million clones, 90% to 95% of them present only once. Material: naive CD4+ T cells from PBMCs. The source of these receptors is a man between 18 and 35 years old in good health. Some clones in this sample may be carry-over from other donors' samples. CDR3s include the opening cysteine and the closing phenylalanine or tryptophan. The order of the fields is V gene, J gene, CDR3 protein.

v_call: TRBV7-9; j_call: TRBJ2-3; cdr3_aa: CASSFRGTSVSRSTDTQYF
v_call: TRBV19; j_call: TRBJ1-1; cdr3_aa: CASSIRLRPEAFF
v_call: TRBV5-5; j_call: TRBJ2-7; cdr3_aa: CASSPFSGATYEQYF
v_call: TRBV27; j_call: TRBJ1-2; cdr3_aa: CASSLQTGPNYGYTF
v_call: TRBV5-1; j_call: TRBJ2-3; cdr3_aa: CASSSGLAGGPTDTQYF
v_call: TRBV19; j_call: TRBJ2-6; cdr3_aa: CASGQQGAYGANVLTF
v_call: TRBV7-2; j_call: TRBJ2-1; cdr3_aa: CASSLASGRIAPSSYNEQFF
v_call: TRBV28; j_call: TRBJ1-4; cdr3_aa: CASSRAGTTKGKLFF
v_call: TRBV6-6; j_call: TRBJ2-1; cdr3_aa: CASSFSGRGGEQFF
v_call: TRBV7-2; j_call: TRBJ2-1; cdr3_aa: CASSLGTSGYNEQFF
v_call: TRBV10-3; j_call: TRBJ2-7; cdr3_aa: CAISTSDRTYEQYF
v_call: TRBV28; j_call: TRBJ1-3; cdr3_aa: CASSLFGNTIYF
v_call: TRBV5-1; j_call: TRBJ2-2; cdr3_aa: CASSFIVGMNTGELFF
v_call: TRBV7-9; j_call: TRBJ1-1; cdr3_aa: CASSLARSQTEAFF
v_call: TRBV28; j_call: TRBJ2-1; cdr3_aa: CASTSPGRDNEQFF
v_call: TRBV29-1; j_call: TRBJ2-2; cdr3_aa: CSVEDVKVTTTGELFF
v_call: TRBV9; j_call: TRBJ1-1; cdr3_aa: CASSGVGTGTTEAFF
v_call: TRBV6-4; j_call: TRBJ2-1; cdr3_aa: CASSDSIMAEGGGEQFF
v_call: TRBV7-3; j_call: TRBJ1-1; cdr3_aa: CASSLNRGTGVTEAFF
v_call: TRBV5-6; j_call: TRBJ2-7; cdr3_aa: CASSLYRSTPYEQYF
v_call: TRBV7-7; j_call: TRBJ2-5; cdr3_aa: CASSLGASSETQYF
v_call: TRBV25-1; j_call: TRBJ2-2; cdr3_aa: CASRVEGGTFRYGELFF
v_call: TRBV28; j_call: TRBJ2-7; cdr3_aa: CASSSSYEQYF
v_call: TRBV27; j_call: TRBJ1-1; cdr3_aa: CASSSMPGAGFGGFF
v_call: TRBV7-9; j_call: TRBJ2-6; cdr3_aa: CASSSDIHSPGANVLTF
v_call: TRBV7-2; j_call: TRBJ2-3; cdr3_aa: CASGLAGRTDTQYF
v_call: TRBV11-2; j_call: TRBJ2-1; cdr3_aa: CASSVRTSGGYNEQFF
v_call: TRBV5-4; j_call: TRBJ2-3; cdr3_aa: CASSGGLAGDTQYF
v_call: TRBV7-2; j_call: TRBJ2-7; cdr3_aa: CASSSQGQLFSYEQYF
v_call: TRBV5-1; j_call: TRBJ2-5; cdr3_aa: CASSLAEQPAHQETQYF
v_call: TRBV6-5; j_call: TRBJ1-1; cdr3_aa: CASSPKTGANTEAFF
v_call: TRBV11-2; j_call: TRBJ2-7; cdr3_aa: CASSRDPQSYEQYF